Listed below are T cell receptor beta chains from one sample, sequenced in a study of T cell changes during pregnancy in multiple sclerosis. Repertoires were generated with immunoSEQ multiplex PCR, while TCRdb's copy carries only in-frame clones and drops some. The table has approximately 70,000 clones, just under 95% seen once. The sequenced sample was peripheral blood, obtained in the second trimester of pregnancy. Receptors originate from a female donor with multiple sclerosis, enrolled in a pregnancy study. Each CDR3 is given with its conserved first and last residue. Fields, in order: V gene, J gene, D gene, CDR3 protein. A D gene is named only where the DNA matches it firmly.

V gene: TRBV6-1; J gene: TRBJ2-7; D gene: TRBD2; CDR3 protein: CASSESASGRREQYF
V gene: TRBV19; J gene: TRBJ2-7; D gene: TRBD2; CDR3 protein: CASMGLADYEQYF
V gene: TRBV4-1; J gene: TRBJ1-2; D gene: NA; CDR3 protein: CASSQGALNYGYTF
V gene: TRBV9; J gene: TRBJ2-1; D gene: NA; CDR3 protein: CASSAGVRNYNEQFF
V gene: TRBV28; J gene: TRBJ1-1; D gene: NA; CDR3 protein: CASSLSGGTEAFF
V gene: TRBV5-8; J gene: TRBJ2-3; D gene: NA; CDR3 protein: CASSLGDLSTDTQYF
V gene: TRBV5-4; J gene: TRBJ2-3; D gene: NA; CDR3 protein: CASSAELATRTDTQYF
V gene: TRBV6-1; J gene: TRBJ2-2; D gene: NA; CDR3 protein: CASSALKSFPGNTGELFF
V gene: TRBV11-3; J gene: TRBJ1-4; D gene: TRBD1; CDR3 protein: CASSPGTGNEKLFF
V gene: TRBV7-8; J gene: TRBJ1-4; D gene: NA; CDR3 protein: CASSPNRDFQPIGATNEKLFF
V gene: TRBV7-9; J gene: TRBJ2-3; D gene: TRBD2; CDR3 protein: CASSTIRGTSGSYTDTQYF
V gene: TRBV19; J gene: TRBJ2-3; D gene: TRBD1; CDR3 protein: CATQKGAVSDTQYF
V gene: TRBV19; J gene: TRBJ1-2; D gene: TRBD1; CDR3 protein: CASSVRDRANYGYTF
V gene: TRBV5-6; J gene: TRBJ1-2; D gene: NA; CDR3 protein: CASSYGVPGYTF
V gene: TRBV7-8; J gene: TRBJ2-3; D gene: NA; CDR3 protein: CASSLRRVLTDTQYF
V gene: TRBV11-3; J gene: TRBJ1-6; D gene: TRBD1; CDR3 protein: CASSSRDSQNSPLHF
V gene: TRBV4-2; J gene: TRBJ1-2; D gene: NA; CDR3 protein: CASSQGEGVYGYTF
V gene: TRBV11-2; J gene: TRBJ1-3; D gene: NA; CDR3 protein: CASSQTVWVENTIYF
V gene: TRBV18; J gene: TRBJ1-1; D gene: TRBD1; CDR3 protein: CASSPTDRGFEAFF
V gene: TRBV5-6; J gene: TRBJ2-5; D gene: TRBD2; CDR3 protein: CASSLTAGIQETQYF
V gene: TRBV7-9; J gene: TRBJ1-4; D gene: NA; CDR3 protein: CASSFASGRSNEKLFF
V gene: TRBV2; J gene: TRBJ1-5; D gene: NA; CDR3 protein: CASSVGGNQPQHF
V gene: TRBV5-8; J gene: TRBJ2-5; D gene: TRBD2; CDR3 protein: CASSPPGGAAGEETQYF
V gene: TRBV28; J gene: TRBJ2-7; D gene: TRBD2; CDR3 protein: CASSFPAGSSYEQYF
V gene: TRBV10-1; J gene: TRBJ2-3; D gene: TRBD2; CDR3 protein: CASSVRFLRRESPCTDTQYF
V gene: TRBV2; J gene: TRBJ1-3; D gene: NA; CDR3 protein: CASSEIGGVGAHSGNTIYF